These 22 T cell receptor beta chains were sequenced from one sample in a study of cytomegalovirus exposure and HLA in healthy donors (dated by TCRdb to about 2017). Libraries were prepared through the immunoSEQ multiplex PCR assay. The immuneACCESS repertoire file appears here via TCRdb, limited to in-frame rearrangements. These files lack a portion of the clones; in checked studies, under half of the deficit traces to unresolved V genes, and the cause of the others is not known. For this sample the table gives about 200,000 clones, of which 75% to 90% were detected only once. The ten largest clonotypes hold roughly 5.7% of the sample. Sequencing input: PBMCs. The receptors shown here come from a woman aged 18-29 years in good health and CMV-seronegative.

V and J are TRBV7-8 and TRBJ2-1; TRBD1 might be the D (6 bases). Deletions cut 5 bases from V and 1 base from J, with 12 bases between. CDR3 size: 15 residues. The germline V gene has CDR1 SGHVS and CDR2 FQNEAQ. For the CDR3, the DNA is TGTGCCAGCAGCCTAGGGGGAACTTCCTACAATGAGCAGTTCTTC. It yields the protein CASSLGGTSYNEQFF.

The gene calls are TRBV5-1 and TRBJ1-2, with TRBD1 matching over 8 bases. J was trimmed by 8 bases and V by 0 bases; bases with no gene match: 3. The length of the CDR3 is 13 residues. Per the germline V gene, CDR1 is SGHRS and CDR2 is YFSETQ. The CDR3 is CASSLGRGLGYTF. The DNA of the CDR3 is TGCGCCAGCAGCTTGGGCAGGGGGCTCGGCTACACCTTC.

This chain uses TRBV4-1 with TRBJ1-4; TRBD1 might be the D (5 bases). This CDR3 region has 17 residues. Germline values: CDR1 MGHRA, CDR2 YSYEKL. V dropped 0 bases and J dropped 8 bases, with 19 bases sitting between them. For the CDR3, the DNA is TGCGCCAGCAGCCAAGATAGCGTCCGGGGGGTGAGAGAAAAACTGTTTTTT. Its translation: CASSQDSVRGVREKLFF.

This chain connects TRBV4-1 to TRBJ2-2, with D tentatively TRBD1 (6 bases). The ends were cut back, 6 bases at V and 0 bases at J, with 14 bases in the middle. The CDR3 is 16 residues long. The germline V gene has CDR1 MGHRA and CDR2 YSYEKL. CDR3 amino acids: CASRRQGRTNTGELFF. The DNA for the CDR3 is TGCGCCAGCAGACGCCAGGGGCGAACGAACACCGGGGAGCTGTTTTTT.

The V gene is TRBV6-1, the J gene TRBJ2-2; 11 positions match TRBD1. This CDR3 spans 16 amino acids. Germline CDR1 is MNHNS and CDR2 is SASEGT. The V segment lost 3 bases and the J segment 2 bases; nucleotides outside the gene matches: 2. For the CDR3, the DNA is TGTGCCAGCAGTGAGGGGACAGGGGGAAACACCGGGGAGCTGTTTTTT. It translates to CASSEGTGGNTGELFF.

The chain has TRBV7-6 and TRBJ1-5; D is ambiguous. Trimming removed 3 bases at V and 2 bases at J, with 14 bases between. Germline CDR1 SGHVS, CDR2 FNYEAQ. This CDR3 comprises 16 residues. The CDR3 coding sequence is TGTGCCAGCAGCTTCCAGACTGGGGTCGGCAATCAGCCCCAGCATTTT. This gives the protein CASSFQTGVGNQPQHF.

The chain combines TRBV11-3 with TRBJ1-5; 8 nucleotides align to TRBD1. This CDR3 region has 16 residues. Germline V gene data show CDR1 as SGHNT and CDR2 as YENEEA. V was clipped by 0 bases and J by 4 bases; unmatched bases: 5. For the CDR3, the DNA is TGTGCCAGCAGCTTAGATCCAGGGGGCGCGAATCAGCCCCAGCATTTT. Translated, it gives CASSLDPGGANQPQHF.

The chain joins TRBV11-2 to TRBJ2-7; a possible D gene is TRBD1 (6 bases). V was trimmed by 5 bases and J by 0 bases, leaving 11 bases between them. This CDR3 comprises 14 residues. CDR1 and CDR2 (germline): SGHAT, FQNNGV. This CDR3 reads CASSLTTGSYEQYF. CDR3 coding DNA: TGTGCCAGCAGCCTCACGACAGGCTCCTACGAGCAGTACTTC. The full variable domain, its missing parts supplied by reference TRBV11-2 and TRBJ2-7, is EAGVAQSPRYKIIEKRQSVAFWCNPISGHATLYWYQQILGQGPKLLIQFQNNGVVDDSQLPKDRFSAERLKGVDSTLKIQPAKLEDSAVYLCASSLTTGSYEQYFGPGTRLTVT.

CDR3 in amino acids: CASRIRTRSLNTEAFF. The CDR3 DNA is TGTGCCAGCAGGATCCGGACAAGGTCCCTGAACACTGAAGCTTTCTTT. This chain joins TRBV27 and TRBJ1-1; perhaps TRBD1 as D (5 bases). Deletions cut 6 bases from V and 0 bases from J, with 17 bases between. This CDR3 is built from 16 residues. Germline CDR1 MNHEY, CDR2 SMNVEV (reference sequence).

This clone was recorded once. The chain links TRBV6-5 to TRBJ1-5; the match to TRBD1 covers 7 bases. CDR3 length: 14 amino acids. CDR1 MNHEY and CDR2 SVGAGI come from the germline V gene. Unmatched junction bases numbered 10, after V lost 5 bases and J lost 9 bases. CDR3 DNA: TGTGCCAGCAGTGTCGGGCAGGGGGTTTTGCCCCAGCATTTT. Its protein is CASSVGQGVLPQHF.

The chain employs TRBV7-2 and TRBJ2-2, with D perhaps matching TRBD2 (5 bases). Germline CDR1 is SGHTA and CDR2 is FQGNSA. The CDR3 spans 16 residues. With 1 base removed from V and 2 bases from J, the gap between germline ends came to 11 bases. As DNA, the CDR3 is TGTGCCAGCAGCTTAGGGGTGGGAGTAAACACCGGGGAGCTGTTTTTT. Translated: CASSLGVGVNTGELFF.

The rearrangement links TRBV7-2 to TRBJ2-7; D is perhaps TRBD1 (5 bases). The CDR3 runs to 14 residues. CDR1 is SGHTA, CDR2 FQGNSA, per germline. V lost 1 base to trimming and J lost 2 bases, with 9 bases between them. The CDR3 DNA reads TGTGCCAGCAGCTTAGGAATAGGGGCCTACGAGCAGTACTTC. Translation: CASSLGIGAYEQYF.

The chain recombines TRBV18 with TRBJ2-1, with 9 bases lining up with TRBD1. Germline CDR1 is KGHSH and CDR2 is LQKENI. This CDR3 region has 15 residues. J gave up 7 bases and V 2 bases, and 6 bases lay outside the gene matches. DNA for the CDR3: TGTGCCAGCTCACCATTGGACAGGGGTAAAAATGAGCAGTTCTTC. It translates to CASSPLDRGKNEQFF.

This clone has only a few counts. The chain uses TRBV19 and TRBJ1-2; D gene ambiguous. Trimming took off 1 base at V and 4 bases at J, with 13 bases between the two ends. There are 15 residues in the CDR3. Germline-derived CDR1 and CDR2 are LNHDA and SQIVND (reference sequence). The CDR3 loop reads CASSIGGMGIYGYTF. Here the CDR3 DNA reads TGTGCCAGTAGTATAGGAGGAATGGGCATCTATGGCTACACCTTC.

The chain carries TRBV30 and TRBJ2-7, with 10 bases matching TRBD1. The trim removed 5 bases at V and 2 bases at J, leaving 9 bases unmatched. Germline loops: CDR1 GTSNPN, CDR2 SVGIG (reference sequence). The CDR3 is made up of 15 amino acids. The CDR3 sequence: CAWGTRQGAAYEQYF. CDR3 nucleotide sequence: TGTGCCTGGGGCACCCGACAGGGGGCTGCCTACGAGCAGTACTTC.

The V and J genes are TRBV5-1 and TRBJ2-3; 7 bases are a match to TRBD2. Per germline, CDR1 SGHRS and CDR2 YFSETQ. V shed 7 bases, J shed 0 bases, and the junction held 8 bases outside the gene matches. The CDR3 is made up of 15 amino acids. This CDR3 is CASAWGGRSTDTQYF. CDR3 nucleotides: TGCGCCAGCGCCTGGGGAGGGCGGAGCACAGATACGCAGTATTTT. Full variable domain (outside the CDR3, taken from reference TRBV5-1 and TRBJ2-3): KAGVTQTPRYLIKTRGQQVTLSCSPISGHRSVSWYQQTPGQGLQFLFEYFSETQRNKGNFPGRFSGRQFSNSRSEMNVSTLELGDSALYLCASAWGGRSTDTQYFGPGTRLTVL.

This clone came up once. The chain has TRBV2 and TRBJ2-7, with TRBD2 identical over 7 bases. This CDR3 comprises 16 residues. J gave up 0 bases and V 6 bases, and 11 bases lay outside the gene matches. Germline V lookup: CDR1 SNHLY, CDR2 FYNNEI. The CDR3 nucleotides read TGTGCCAGCAGGGGGCCGGGACTACCGAGCTCCTACGAGCAGTACTTC. This sequence encodes CASRGPGLPSSYEQYF.

The rearrangement uses TRBV6-1 and TRBJ1-6, with 7 positions matching TRBD1. The CDR3 is made up of 15 amino acids. Germline CDR1 MNHNS, CDR2 SASEGT. V was clipped by 6 bases and J by 10 bases; unmatched bases: 12. For the CDR3, the DNA is TGTGCCAGCAGGAATCCCGGGACAGATGGCTCACCCCTCCACTTT. Encoded protein: CASRNPGTDGSPLHF.

This chain connects TRBV4-2 to TRBJ2-1, with D possibly matching TRBD1 (6 bases). The CDR3 consists of 15 residues. V lost 0 bases, J lost 8 bases, and 14 bases lay in between. Germline V gene sequence: CDR1 LGHNA, CDR2 YNFKEQ. In DNA, the CDR3 is TGTGCCAGCAGCCAAGATTTACAGGGTGTCTATGAGCAGTTCTTC. It translates to CASSQDLQGVYEQFF.

The chain combines TRBV5-6 with TRBJ1-4; D is possibly TRBD1 (5 bases). This CDR3 comprises 14 residues. Per germline, CDR1 SGHDT and CDR2 YYEEEE. Trimming stripped 5 bases from V and 4 bases from J, with 12 bases between. In DNA form, the CDR3 reads TGTGCCAGCAGTATGGGACGGATTAATGAAAAACTGTTTTTT. This translates into CASSMGRINEKLFF.

The chain has TRBV2 and TRBJ1-2, with D hard to call. This CDR3 has 13 residues. V was cut by 3 bases and J by 2 bases, with 7 bases left in between. Germline CDR1 reads SNHLY; CDR2 reads FYNNEI. CDR3 amino acids: CASSEVVNYGYTF. The CDR3 nucleotides are TGTGCCAGCAGTGAGGTGGTGAACTATGGCTACACCTTC.

This chain connects TRBV13 to TRBJ1-1, with D hard to call. This CDR3 spans 14 amino acids. The germline V gene encodes CDR1 PRHDT and CDR2 FYEKMQ (reference sequence). Trimming removed 5 bases at V and 1 base at J, with 11 bases between. For the CDR3, the DNA is TGTGCCAGCAGCCCTTCGGCGACGAACACTGAAGCTTTCTTT. Translation: CASSPSATNTEAFF.